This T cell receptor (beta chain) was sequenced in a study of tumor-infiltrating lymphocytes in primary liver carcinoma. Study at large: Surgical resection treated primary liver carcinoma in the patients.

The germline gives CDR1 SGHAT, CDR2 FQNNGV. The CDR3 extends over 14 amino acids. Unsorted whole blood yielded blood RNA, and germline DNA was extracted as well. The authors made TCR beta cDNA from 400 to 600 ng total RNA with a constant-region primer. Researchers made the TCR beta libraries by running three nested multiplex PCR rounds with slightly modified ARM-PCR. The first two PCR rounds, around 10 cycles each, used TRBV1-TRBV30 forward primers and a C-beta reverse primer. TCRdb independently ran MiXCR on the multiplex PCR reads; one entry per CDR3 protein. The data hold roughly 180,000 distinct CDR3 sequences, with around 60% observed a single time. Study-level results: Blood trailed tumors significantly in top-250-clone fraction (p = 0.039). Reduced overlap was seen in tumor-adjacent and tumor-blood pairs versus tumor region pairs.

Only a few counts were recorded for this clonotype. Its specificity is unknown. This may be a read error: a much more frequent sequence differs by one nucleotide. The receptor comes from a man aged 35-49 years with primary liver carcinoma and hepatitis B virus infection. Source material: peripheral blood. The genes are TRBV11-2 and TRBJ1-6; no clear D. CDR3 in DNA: TGTGCCAGCAGCCTGGGGTTCTATAATCCACCCCTCCACTTT. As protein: CASSLGFYNPPLHF.